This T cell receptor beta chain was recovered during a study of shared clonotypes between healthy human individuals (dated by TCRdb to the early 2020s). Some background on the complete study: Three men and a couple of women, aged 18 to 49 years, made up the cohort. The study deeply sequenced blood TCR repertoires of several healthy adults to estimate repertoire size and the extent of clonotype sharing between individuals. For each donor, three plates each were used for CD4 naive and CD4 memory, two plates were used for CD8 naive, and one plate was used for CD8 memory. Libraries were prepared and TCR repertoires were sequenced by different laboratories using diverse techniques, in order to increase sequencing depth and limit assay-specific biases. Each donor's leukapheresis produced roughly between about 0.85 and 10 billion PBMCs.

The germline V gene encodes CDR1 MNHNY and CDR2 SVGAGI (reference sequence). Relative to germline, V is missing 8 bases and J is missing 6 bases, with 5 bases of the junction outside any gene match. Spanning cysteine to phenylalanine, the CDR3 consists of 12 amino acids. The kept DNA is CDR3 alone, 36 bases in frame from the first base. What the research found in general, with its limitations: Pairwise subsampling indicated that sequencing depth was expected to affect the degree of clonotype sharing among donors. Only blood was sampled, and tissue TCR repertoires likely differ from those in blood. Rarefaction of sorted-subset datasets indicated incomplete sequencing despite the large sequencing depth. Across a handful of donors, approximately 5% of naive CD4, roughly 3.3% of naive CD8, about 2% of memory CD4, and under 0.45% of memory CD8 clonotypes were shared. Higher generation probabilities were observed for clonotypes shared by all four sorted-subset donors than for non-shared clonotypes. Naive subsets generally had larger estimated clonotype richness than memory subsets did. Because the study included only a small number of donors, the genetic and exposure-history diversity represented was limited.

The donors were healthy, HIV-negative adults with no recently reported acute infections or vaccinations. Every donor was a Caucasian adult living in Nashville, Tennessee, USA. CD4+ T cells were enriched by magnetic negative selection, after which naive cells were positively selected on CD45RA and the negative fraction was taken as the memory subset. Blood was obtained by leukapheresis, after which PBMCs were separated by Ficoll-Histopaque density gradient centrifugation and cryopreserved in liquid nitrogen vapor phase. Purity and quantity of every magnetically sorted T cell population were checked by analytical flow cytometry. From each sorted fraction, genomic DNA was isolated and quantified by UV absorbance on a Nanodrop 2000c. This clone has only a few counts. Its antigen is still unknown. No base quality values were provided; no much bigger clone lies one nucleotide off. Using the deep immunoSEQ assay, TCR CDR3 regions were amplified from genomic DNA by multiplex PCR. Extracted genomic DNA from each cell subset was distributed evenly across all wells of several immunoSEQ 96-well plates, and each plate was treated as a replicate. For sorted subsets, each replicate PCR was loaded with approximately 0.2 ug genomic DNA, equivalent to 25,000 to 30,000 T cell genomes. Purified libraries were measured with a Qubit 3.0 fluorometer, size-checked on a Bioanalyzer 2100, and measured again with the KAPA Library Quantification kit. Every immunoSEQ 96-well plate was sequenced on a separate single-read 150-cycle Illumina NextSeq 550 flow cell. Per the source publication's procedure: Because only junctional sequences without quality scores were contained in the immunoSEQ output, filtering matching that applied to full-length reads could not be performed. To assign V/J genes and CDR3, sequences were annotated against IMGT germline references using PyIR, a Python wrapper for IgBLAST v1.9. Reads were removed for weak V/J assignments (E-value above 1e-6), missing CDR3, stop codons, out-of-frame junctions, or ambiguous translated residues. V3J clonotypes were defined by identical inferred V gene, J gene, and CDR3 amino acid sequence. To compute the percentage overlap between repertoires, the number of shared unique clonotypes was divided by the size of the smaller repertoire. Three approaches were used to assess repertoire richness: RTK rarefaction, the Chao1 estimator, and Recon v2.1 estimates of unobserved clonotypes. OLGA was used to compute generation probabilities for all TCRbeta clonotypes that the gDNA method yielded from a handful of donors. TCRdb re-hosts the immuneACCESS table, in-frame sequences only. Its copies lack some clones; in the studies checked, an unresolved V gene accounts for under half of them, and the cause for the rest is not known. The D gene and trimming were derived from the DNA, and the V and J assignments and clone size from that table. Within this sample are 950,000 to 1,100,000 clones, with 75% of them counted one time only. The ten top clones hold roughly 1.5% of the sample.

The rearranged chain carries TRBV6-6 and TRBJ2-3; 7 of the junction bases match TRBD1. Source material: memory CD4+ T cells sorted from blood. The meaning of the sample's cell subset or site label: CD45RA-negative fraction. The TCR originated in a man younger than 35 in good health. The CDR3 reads CASGLRGDTQYF. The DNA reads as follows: TGTGCCAGCGGTCTCAGGGGGGATACGCAGTATTTT.